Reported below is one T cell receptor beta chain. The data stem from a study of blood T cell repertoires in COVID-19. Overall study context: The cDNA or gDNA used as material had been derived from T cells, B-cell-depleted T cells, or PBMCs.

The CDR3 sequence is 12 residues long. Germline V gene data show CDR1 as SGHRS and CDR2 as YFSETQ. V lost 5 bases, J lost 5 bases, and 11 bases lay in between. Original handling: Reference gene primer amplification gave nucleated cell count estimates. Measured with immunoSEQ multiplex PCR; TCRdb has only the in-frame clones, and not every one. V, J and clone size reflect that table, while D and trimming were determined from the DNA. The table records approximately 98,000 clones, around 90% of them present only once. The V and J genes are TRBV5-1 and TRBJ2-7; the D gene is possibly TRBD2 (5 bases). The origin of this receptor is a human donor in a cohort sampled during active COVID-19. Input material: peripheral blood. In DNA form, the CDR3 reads TGCGCCAGCAGTCAAACCGGGAACGAGCAGTACTTC. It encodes CASSQTGNEQYF.